The TCR beta chain described here comes from a study of blood T cell repertoires in COVID-19 (dated by TCRdb to 2020 to 2022). About the full investigation: Samples from collaborators originated in the United States, Italy and Spain and spanned both the acute and convalescent phases of COVID-19. HLA class I and class II types, where available, came from metadata supplied by the sample provider rather than from assay-based typing. The sample metadata nearly always contained a de-identified subject ID, COVID-19 status, age in years and sex. The prospective study material was composed of cDNA or gDNA derived from T cells, B-cell-depleted T cells, or PBMCs. The dataset comprised deeply sampled blood TCRbeta repertoires from subjects exposed to, actively infected with, or recovered from COVID-19. The samples were drawn from the first 160 participants of the ongoing ImmuneRACE study and from more than 1,000 subjects provided by 6 global collaborators. The repertoires were released in a freely available public database intended as a resource for research on the immune response to SARS-CoV-2.

Broad study findings and their caveats: How much clinical and demographic metadata was included differed by source and by participant, and the metadata was provided uncurated.

TCRbeta CDR3 regions were amplified from genomic DNA by means of the immunoSEQ Assay, a bias-controlled multiplex PCR. Per the original workflow: Nucleated cell counts per sample were estimated from amplification of reference gene primers within the assay. To quantify the absolute abundance of each unique TCRbeta CDR3 rearrangement, sequence reads were collapsed and filtered. For each sample, productive Simpson clonality was calculated by taking the square root of Simpson's diversity index across productive rearrangements. What TCRdb holds here is the immuneACCESS table cut down to in-frame rearrangements. Part of the clones is not present; checked against another copy, under half of the missing clones reflect an unresolved V gene, and the others are unexplained. From that table come the V and J calls and clone size; the DNA was used to work out D and trimming. The sample table shows over 150,000 clones, and 75% to 85% are seen once. Jointly, the top ten make up less than 15% of the sample.

Remarks on this clone: No cognate antigen has been identified for it. No base quality values were provided; no much bigger clone lies one nucleotide off.

Each collaborating institution followed its own protocols to collect whole blood in K2EDTA tubes. For TCRbeta analysis, collaborator samples were shipped as frozen whole blood, as isolated PBMCs, or as DNA extracted from either sample type. V and J lose 3 bases and 1 base, and a span of 14 bases separates them. According to the germline V gene (reference sequence), CDR1 reads LGHDT and CDR2 reads YNNKEL. Counted from cysteine to phenylalanine, this CDR3 has 16 amino acids. This entry keeps only the CDR3 DNA: 48 bases, framed from base 1. Sequenced: peripheral blood. This sequence originates from a human donor in a cohort sampled during active COVID-19. The rearranged segments are TRBV3-1 (or the pseudogene TRBV3-2) and TRBJ2-3; the D segment could be TRBD2, given 5 matching bases. The CDR3: CASSHYRGSGTDTQYF. The nucleotide sequence is given as TGTGCCAGCAGCCATTATCGAGGGAGCGGCACAGATACGCAGTATTTT.